This T cell receptor beta chain was found in a study of blood T cells in healthy people across ages. Overall study context: About one barcoded TCR beta cDNA was captured per two T cells.

At least 6 micrograms of total RNA were extracted per sample. Per germline, CDR1 MNHEY and CDR2 SMNVEV (reference sequence). This CDR3 is 15 amino acids long. V trimming: 5 bases; J trimming: 8 bases; junction bases outside the gene matches: 8. For the second PCR, which ran for about 7 to 11 cycles, a sample-barcoded 5' primer and a J-beta primer mix were used. Every cDNA was tagged by a template-switch adaptor with 12 random nucleotides. Using its own MiXCR run on the 5' RACE reads, TCRdb lists one record per CDR3 protein. The sample contains under 1 million distinct CDR3 sequences, under 45% of which appear only once. Comments on this clonotype: Its target is not known.

Study-wide results and limits: Roughly linearly, TCR beta diversity per million T cells fell as age increased.

This receptor was obtained from a man between 60 and 70 years old in good health. The sample consisted of blood. V is TRBV27 and J is TRBJ1-4; 10 bases are shared with TRBD1. The CDR3 sequence: CASSPWDRGGEKLFF. The CDR3 DNA reads as TGTGCCAGCAGTCCCTGGGACAGGGGAGGCGAAAAACTGTTTTTT.